Listed below are T cell receptor beta chains from one sample, sequenced in a study of shared clonotypes between healthy human individuals. Clones were sequenced by immunoSEQ multiplex PCR, and TCRdb holds only the in-frame ones, with some missing. The sample yields about 2.4 million clones, 93% seen once. Sequenced input: naive CD4+ T cells from PBMCs. The receptors were gathered from a man aged 18 to 30 in good health. Some clones in this sample may be carry-over from other donors' samples. Both conserved end residues are part of each CDR3. A D gene is named only where the DNA matches it firmly. Only some rows state a clone size, as once, few, many or a class for expanded clones.

abundance	j_gene	d_gene	v_gene	len	CDR3aa	CDR3nt
NA	TRBJ2-3	NA	TRBV15	17	CATSRTVTGTGGDTQYF	TGTGCCACCAGCAGAACTGTTACCGGGACTGGGGGAGATACGCAGTATTTT
NA	TRBJ2-1	NA	TRBV19	15	CASSPLTVLNNEQFF	TGTGCCAGTAGCCCCCTGACCGTTCTCAACAATGAGCAGTTCTTC
NA	TRBJ2-1	TRBD2	TRBV5-1	13	CASSMTSGNEQFF	TGCGCCAGCAGCATGACTAGCGGCAATGAGCAGTTCTTC
NA	TRBJ2-1	NA	TRBV7-3	17	CASSLSGSVPTHNEQFF	TGTGCCAGCAGCTTAAGTGGTAGCGTCCCCACACACAATGAGCAGTTCTTC
NA	TRBJ2-1	NA	TRBV11-2	12	CASSSQGYEQFF	TGTGCCAGCAGCTCCCAAGGGTATGAGCAGTTCTTC
NA	TRBJ1-2	TRBD1	TRBV7-8	12	CASSGQGYGYTF	TGTGCCAGCAGCGGACAGGGGTATGGCTACACCTTC
NA	TRBJ2-5	TRBD2	TRBV5-6	15	CASSTGLEPRETQYF	TGTGCCAGCAGCACGGGACTAGAGCCAAGGGAGACCCAGTACTTC
NA	TRBJ1-3	NA	TRBV6-6	16	CASSYSGGFSGNTIYF	TGTGCCAGCAGTTACTCGGGTGGGTTCTCTGGAAACACCATATATTTT
NA	TRBJ1-1	TRBD1	TRBV7-6	15	CASSLFQQGPTEAFF	TGTGCCAGCAGCTTATTTCAACAGGGGCCCACTGAAGCTTTCTTT
NA	TRBJ2-1	TRBD2	TRBV28	12	CASSFSGLAGFF	TGTGCCAGCAGTTTTTCTGGACTAGCTGGGTTCTTC
NA	TRBJ2-3	NA	TRBV4-2	14	CASSQDASSDTQYF	TGTGCCAGCAGCCAAGATGCCAGTTCAGATACGCAGTATTTT
NA	TRBJ2-1	TRBD2	TRBV18	20	CASSLPGLGTSGRARNEQFF	TGTGCCAGCTCACTCCCGGGGCTCGGGACTAGCGGGAGGGCGAGGAATGAGCAGTTCTTC
NA	TRBJ2-3	NA	TRBV18	16	CASSSLGPGRTDTQYF	TGTGCCAGCTCTTCGTTGGGTCCCGGGCGCACAGATACGCAGTATTTT
few	TRBJ1-1	TRBD1	TRBV29-1	13	CSVGTGGNTEAFF	TGCAGCGTTGGGACAGGGGGAAACACTGAAGCTTTCTTT
once	TRBJ2-1	NA	TRBV6-5	13	CASSYDETMRQFF	TGTGCCAGCAGTTACGACGAGACAATGAGGCAGTTCTTC
NA	TRBJ2-5	NA	TRBV2	16	CASRSRDSPKGETQYF	TGTGCCAGCAGGTCACGGGACTCCCCAAAGGGAGAGACCCAGTACTTC
once	TRBJ2-2	NA	TRBV30	14	CAWSVTQNTGELFF	TGTGCCTGGAGTGTAACACAGAACACCGGGGAGCTGTTTTTT
NA	TRBJ2-3	NA	TRBV19	13	CASDERGTDTQYF	TGTGCCAGTGACGAGCGGGGCACAGATACGCAGTATTTT
NA	TRBJ2-7	TRBD2	TRBV7-6	15	CASSSLAGKTYEQYF	TGTGCCAGCAGCTCCCTAGCGGGAAAAACCTACGAGCAGTACTTC
once	TRBJ2-7	TRBD1	TRBV10-3	13	CAIRDRATYEQYF	TGTGCCATCAGGGACAGGGCCACCTACGAGCAGTACTTC
NA	TRBJ2-3	TRBD1	TRBV18	16	CASSPDRGISADTQYF	TGTGCCAGCTCACCTGACAGGGGTATCAGCGCAGATACGCAGTATTTT
NA	TRBJ2-5	TRBD2	TRBV6-1	14	CASSSSGSSETQYF	TGTGCCAGCAGTTCTAGCGGGAGTTCGGAGACCCAGTACTTC
NA	TRBJ2-7	TRBD1	TRBV5-4	15	CASSPPQGDSYEQYF	TGTGCCAGCAGCCCCCCACAGGGGGATTCCTACGAGCAGTACTTC
once	TRBJ1-5	NA	TRBV10-3	15	CAISENQVGNQPQHF	TGTGCCATCAGTGAGAACCAGGTAGGCAATCAGCCCCAGCATTTT
NA	TRBJ2-3	NA	TRBV18	14	CASSPSLSTDTQYF	TGTGCCAGCTCACCATCCTTAAGCACAGATACGCAGTATTTT
once	TRBJ2-7	TRBD1	TRBV5-1	14	CASSPGQTYYEQYF	TGCGCCAGCAGCCCGGGACAGACCTACTACGAGCAGTACTTC
NA	TRBJ2-5	NA	TRBV6-6	15	CASSYSTLELKRRYF	TGTGCCAGCAGTTACTCGACACTCGAGCTAAAGCGTAGGTACTTC
NA	TRBJ2-3	NA	TRBV5-4	14	CASSLDGLTDTQYF	TGTGCCAGCAGCTTAGACGGACTCACAGATACGCAGTATTTT
NA	TRBJ2-7	NA	TRBV10-2	15	CASSRDTVVSYEQYF	TGCGCCAGCAGTCGGGACACCGTCGTCTCCTACGAGCAGTACTTC
few	TRBJ1-5	NA	TRBV28	12	CASWGADQPQHF	TGTGCCAGCTGGGGGGCTGATCAGCCCCAGCATTTT
NA	TRBJ2-3	TRBD2	TRBV19	14	CASRLSGSADTQYF	TGTGCCAGTAGACTTAGCGGGAGTGCAGATACGCAGTATTTT
NA	TRBJ1-4	NA	TRBV6-5	14	CASSRTWTNEKLFF	TGTGCCAGCAGCCGGACATGGACTAATGAAAAACTGTTTTTT
NA	TRBJ2-7	TRBD2	TRBV9	15	CASSVEASGRGEQYF	TGTGCCAGCAGCGTAGAGGCTAGCGGGAGGGGAGAGCAGTACTTC
NA	TRBJ1-2	NA	TRBV5-6	15	CASSWEGTSNYGYTF	TGTGCCAGCAGCTGGGAGGGTACTTCTAACTATGGCTACACCTTC
NA	TRBJ2-3	NA	TRBV5-4	17	CASSLAFGPGSTDTQYF	TGTGCCAGCAGCTTGGCCTTCGGCCCAGGAAGCACAGATACGCAGTATTTT
NA	TRBJ1-1	NA	TRBV28	14	CASSPERVGVGAFF	TGTGCCAGCAGTCCAGAACGGGTTGGGGTCGGCGCTTTCTTT
NA	TRBJ2-4	TRBD1	TRBV28	15	CASSKWTGGADIQYF	TGTGCCAGCAGTAAGTGGACAGGAGGAGCAGACATTCAGTACTTC
NA	TRBJ2-7	TRBD2	TRBV29-1	17	CSVEGLAGYSPPDEQYF	TGCAGCGTTGAAGGACTAGCGGGATATTCACCCCCCGACGAGCAGTACTTC
NA	TRBJ2-2	TRBD1	TRBV5-1	14	CASSPVTGGGELFF	TGCGCCAGCAGCCCCGTGACAGGGGGCGGGGAGCTGTTTTTT
NA	TRBJ2-5	TRBD2	TRBV5-6	15	CASSLGLAGGETQYF	TGTGCCAGCAGCCTGGGACTAGCGGGTGGAGAGACCCAGTACTTC
NA	TRBJ2-7	TRBD1	TRBV29-1	13	CSVSGQVIDEQYF	TGCAGCGTTTCCGGACAGGTGATCGACGAGCAGTACTTC
NA	TRBJ2-1	NA	TRBV28	13	CASSLEGYYEQFF	TGTGCCAGCAGTTTAGAGGGCTACTATGAGCAGTTCTTC
NA	TRBJ1-1	NA	TRBV15	14	CATSRGPGGTEAFF	TGTGCCACCAGCAGAGGGCCGGGGGGTACTGAAGCTTTCTTT
NA	TRBJ1-1	TRBD1	TRBV19	14	CASSMRDRWTEAFF	TGTGCCAGTAGTATGAGGGACAGATGGACTGAAGCTTTCTTT
NA	TRBJ2-6	NA	TRBV14	19	CASSQGQASYRSGANVLTF	TGTGCCAGCAGCCAAGGACAGGCTTCATATCGCTCTGGGGCCAACGTCCTGACTTTC
NA	TRBJ2-3	NA	TRBV2	12	CASSRGTDTQYF	TGTGCCAGCAGCAGGGGAACAGATACGCAGTATTTT
NA	TRBJ2-7	TRBD1	TRBV6-5	15	CASSKPGTGAYEQYF	TGTGCCAGCAGTAAGCCCGGGACAGGGGCCTACGAGCAGTACTTC
NA	TRBJ1-2	NA	TRBV9	16	CASSEEDWTAIYGYTF	TGTGCCAGCAGCGAGGAGGATTGGACCGCGATTTATGGCTACACCTTC
few	TRBJ1-5	TRBD1	TRBV30	14	CAWNQGQGDQPQHF	TGTGCCTGGAATCAGGGACAGGGTGATCAGCCCCAGCATTTT
NA	TRBJ1-2	TRBD1	TRBV5-6	15	CASSFLITGDYGYTF	TGTGCCAGCAGCTTCCTAATCACAGGGGACTATGGCTACACCTTC
NA	TRBJ2-3	TRBD2	TRBV28	14	CASSAGTTTDTQYF	TGTGCCAGCAGTGCCGGGACTACCACAGATACGCAGTATTTT
NA	TRBJ1-4	TRBD1	TRBV18	17	CASSPARGVSTNEKLFF	TGTGCCAGCTCACCGGCCAGGGGGGTATCAACTAATGAAAAACTGTTTTTT
few	TRBJ1-1	NA	TRBV29-1	13	CSVEGRQYTEAFF	TGCAGCGTTGAAGGTCGACAGTACACTGAAGCTTTCTTT
once	TRBJ2-3	NA	TRBV27	18	CASSLRRDSATRPDTQYF	TGTGCCAGCAGTTTAAGGCGTGATAGCGCGACCCGGCCGGATACGCAGTATTTT
NA	TRBJ2-7	NA	TRBV28	15	CASSLSSLSSYEQYF	TGTGCCAGCAGTTTATCTAGCCTCAGCTCCTACGAGCAGTACTTC
once	TRBJ2-7	NA	TRBV2	15	CASRNPPEFSYEQYF	TGTGCCAGCAGGAACCCTCCAGAGTTCTCCTACGAGCAGTACTTC
NA	TRBJ1-1	NA	TRBV2	14	CASSNRVWNTEAFF	TGTGCCAGCAGTAACAGGGTATGGAACACTGAAGCTTTCTTT
NA	TRBJ1-5	NA	TRBV5-6	17	CASSLYQGGYSNQPQHF	TGTGCCAGCAGCTTGTATCAGGGAGGTTATAGCAATCAGCCCCAGCATTTT